This T cell receptor beta chain was recorded in a study of T cells in Graves' hyperthyroidism and ophthalmopathy (dated by TCRdb to between 2017 and 2020). In the study overall: Peripheral blood was sampled at the time of initial diagnosis, prior to any treatment. Prospective prediction of ophthalmopathy was tested in an independent validation cohort consisting of 18 to 20 hyperthyroidism patients and some 16 patients who later progressed to ophthalmopathy. To identify distinguishing TCR V-J signatures, a discovery cohort of around 98 patients was used, comprising roughly 45 with Graves' ophthalmopathy and some 60 with stable Graves' hyperthyroidism. In addition, the study compared T-cell repertoires in thyroid tissue and in blood from five or six Graves' hyperthyroidism patients. The paper reports TCR Vbeta CDR3 sequencing of some 140 peripheral blood samples: 43 ophthalmopathy, some 80 hyperthyroidism and around 17 progressor patients. Once sampling was done, hyperthyroidism patients were given methimazole at a starting dose of 30 mg daily, whereas ophthalmopathy patients were given high-dose intravenous methylprednisolone. For training and testing, the 100 or so patients in the discovery cohort were randomly divided in a 7:3 ratio.

The TCR beta CDR3 regions were amplified from RNA transcripts. A first-round RT-PCR of the TCR CDR3 used the HTBI primer set with the Qiagen OneStep RT-PCR kit. Libraries were constructed in a second round of multiplex PCR, after which size selection and purification were carried out. The libraries were sequenced on an Illumina HiSeq2000 using paired-end 100 bp reads. The authors' pipeline ran thus. SOAPnuke was used to process the raw data, with reads discarded if the reads contained adapters or uncalled bases, had a mean Phred below 15, or lacked an exact constant-primer or identifier match. COPE v1.2.5 was used to merge the high-quality paired reads, and each unique nucleotide sequence was defined as a clonotype. Clonotypes were aligned to IMGT TRBV, TRBD and TRBJ reference segments using MiTCR v1.1. Only V-J combinations with frequency above 0.0001, covering 99% to 99.2% of repertoires, were analysed. A TCS score was defined as the ratio between F50 (clonal expansion) and ExV (chaos), using BLOSUM62-based TCRdist between CDR3 peptides within each V-J. Welch's t-statistics and random forest reduced 500 to 650 V-J features to roughly 13, which were used in a naive Bayes classifier (R e1071). TCRdb trimmed the raw reads at Q25, called clones with MiXCR and kept productive beta chains. Identical CDR3 proteins give one entry, which carries the most common genes and DNA. For this entry, the V and J calls and clone size follow TCRdb and not the study's own pipeline. For this sample there are a few hundred thousand distinct CDR3 sequences; less than 25% appear just once. The top ten constitute approximately 25% of the sample.

The CDR3 runs 13 amino acids, cysteine and phenylalanine included. Only CDR3 DNA remains: 39 bases, in frame from the first base. Deletion took 3 bases off V and 3 bases off J, with a span of 8 bases between the germline ends. CDR1 and CDR2 (MNHEY, SVGAGI) derive from the germline V gene. Stable Graves' hyperthyroidism was defined as no progression to ophthalmopathy during 18 months of follow-up. Hyperthyroidism patients were aged 18 to 65 years and newly diagnosed, with disease duration of less than 2 months. The study excluded patients with uncontrolled infections, other autoimmune diseases, pregnancy or lactation. Diagnoses were based on clinical symptoms, serum thyroxine and TRAb, thyroid ultrasound and orbital computed tomography. PBMCs were separated from under 11 ml of fresh peripheral blood using Ficoll-Paque density gradient centrifugation. Trizol reagent was used to extract total RNA, and RNA quality was then checked on an Agilent 2100 Bioanalyzer.

This clonotype was detected ten times or more. Its antigen is not yet known. Qualities for individual bases were not recorded, and no much larger clone is one base off. Points the paper makes about the study in general: In validation, the model predicted progression to ophthalmopathy a median of around six months before onset, with over 55% sensitivity and roughly 73% specificity. Sample size was not statistically predetermined, and blinding of investigators to group allocation was not performed. A model built on a 13 V-J signature distinguished ophthalmopathy from stable hyperthyroidism, reaching 85% to 90% sensitivity and around 81% specificity in cross-validation and 80%/75% in testing. Most expanded thyroid clonotypes (frequency above 0.001) were also detected in blood, a finding suggesting that blood repertoires may reflect thyroid immune responses.

The TCR sequence derives from a young man with Graves' hyperthyroidism. The specimen sequenced was blood. The V and J genes are TRBV6-5 and TRBJ2-5, with no confident D gene call. The DNA is TGTGCCAGCAGTTATAGTCACGAAGAGACCCAGTACTTC. This yields the protein CASSYSHEETQYF.